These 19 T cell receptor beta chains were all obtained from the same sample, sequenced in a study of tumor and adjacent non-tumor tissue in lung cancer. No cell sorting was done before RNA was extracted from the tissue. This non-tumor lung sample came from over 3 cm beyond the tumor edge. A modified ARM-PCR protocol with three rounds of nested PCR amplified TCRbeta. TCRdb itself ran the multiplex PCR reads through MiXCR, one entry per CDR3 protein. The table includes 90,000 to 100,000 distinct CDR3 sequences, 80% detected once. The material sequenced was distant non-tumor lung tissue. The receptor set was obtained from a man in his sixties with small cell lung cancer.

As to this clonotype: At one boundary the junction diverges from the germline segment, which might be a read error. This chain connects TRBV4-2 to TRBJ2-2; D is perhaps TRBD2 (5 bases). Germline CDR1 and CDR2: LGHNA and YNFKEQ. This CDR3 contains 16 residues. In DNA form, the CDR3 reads TGTGCCAGCAGCCAAGGAGGTGGTGGATCCACCGGGGAGTTGGTTTTT. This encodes CASSQGGGGSTGELVF.

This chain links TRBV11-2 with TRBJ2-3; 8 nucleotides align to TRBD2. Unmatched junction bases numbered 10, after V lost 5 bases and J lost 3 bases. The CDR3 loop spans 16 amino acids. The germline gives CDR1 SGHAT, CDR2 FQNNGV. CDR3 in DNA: TGTGCCAGCAGCCCTCACGGGAGGGCCGTTACAGATACGCAGTATTTT. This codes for CASSPHGRAVTDTQYF.

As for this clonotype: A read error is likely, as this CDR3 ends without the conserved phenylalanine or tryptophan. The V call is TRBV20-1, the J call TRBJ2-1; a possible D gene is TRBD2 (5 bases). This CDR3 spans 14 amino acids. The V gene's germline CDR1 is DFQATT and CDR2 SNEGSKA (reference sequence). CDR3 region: CCARGISGYNDQFV. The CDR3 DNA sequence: TGCTGTGCTAGAGGGATCAGCGGTTACAATGACCAGTTCGTC.

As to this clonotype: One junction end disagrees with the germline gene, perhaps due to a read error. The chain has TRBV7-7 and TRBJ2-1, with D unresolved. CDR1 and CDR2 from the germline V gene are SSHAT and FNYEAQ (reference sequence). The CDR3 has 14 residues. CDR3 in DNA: TGTGCTAGCAGCTCAGGAAGTTCCTACAATGAGCAGTTCTTC. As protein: CASSSGSSYNEQFF.

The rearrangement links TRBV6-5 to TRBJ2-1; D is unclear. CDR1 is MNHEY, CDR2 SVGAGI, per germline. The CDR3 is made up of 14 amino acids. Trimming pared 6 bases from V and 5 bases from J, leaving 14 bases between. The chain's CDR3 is CASRRGWMDNEQFF. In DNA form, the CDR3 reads TGTGCCAGCAGGCGAGGCTGGATGGACAATGAGCAGTTCTTC.

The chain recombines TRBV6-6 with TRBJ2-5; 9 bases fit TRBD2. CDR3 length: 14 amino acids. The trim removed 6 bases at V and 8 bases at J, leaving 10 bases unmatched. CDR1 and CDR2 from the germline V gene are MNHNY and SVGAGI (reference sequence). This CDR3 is CASRGLAGDDTQYF. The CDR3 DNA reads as TGTGCCAGCAGGGGACTAGCAGGAGACGATACCCAGTACTTC.

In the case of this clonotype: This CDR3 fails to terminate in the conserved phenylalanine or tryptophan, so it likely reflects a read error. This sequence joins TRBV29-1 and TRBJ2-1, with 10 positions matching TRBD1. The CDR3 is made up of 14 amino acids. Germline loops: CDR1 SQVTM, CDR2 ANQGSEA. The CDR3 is CSVLGTGAENEQFL. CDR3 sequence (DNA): TGTAGCGTCTTAGGGACAGGGGCTGAGAATGAGCAGTTCTTA.

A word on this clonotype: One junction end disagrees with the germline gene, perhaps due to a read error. The chain's CDR3 is CASRLAGSTNEQFF. The CDR3 bases are TGTGCCAGCAGGTTAGCCGGGAGCACTAATGAGCAGTTCTTC. The chain links TRBV12-3 or TRBV12-4 to TRBJ2-1; a possible D gene is TRBD2 (6 bases). CDR3 size: 14 residues.

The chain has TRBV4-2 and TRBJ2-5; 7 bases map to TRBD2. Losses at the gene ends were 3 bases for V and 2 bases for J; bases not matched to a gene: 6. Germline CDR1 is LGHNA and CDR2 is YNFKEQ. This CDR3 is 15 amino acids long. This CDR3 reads CASSHGTTGQETQYF. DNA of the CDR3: TGTGCCAGCAGCCATGGGACTACCGGACAAGAGACCCAGTACTTC.

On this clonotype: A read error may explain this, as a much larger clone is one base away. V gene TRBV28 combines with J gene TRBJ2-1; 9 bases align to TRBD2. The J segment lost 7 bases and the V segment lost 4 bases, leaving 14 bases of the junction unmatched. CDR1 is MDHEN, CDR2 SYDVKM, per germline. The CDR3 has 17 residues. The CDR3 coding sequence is TGTGCCAGCAGTTCCCTCGTGATAGCGGGAGTGCTTAATGAGCAGTTCTTC. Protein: CASSSLVIAGVLNEQFF.

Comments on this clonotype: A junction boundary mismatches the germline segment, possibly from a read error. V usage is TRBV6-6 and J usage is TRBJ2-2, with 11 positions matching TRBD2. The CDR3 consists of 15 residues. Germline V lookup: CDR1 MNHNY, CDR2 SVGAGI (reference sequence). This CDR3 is CASSYSGRDTGGLIF. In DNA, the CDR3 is TGTGCCAGCAGTTATAGCGGGAGGGACACCGGGGGGCTGATTTTT.

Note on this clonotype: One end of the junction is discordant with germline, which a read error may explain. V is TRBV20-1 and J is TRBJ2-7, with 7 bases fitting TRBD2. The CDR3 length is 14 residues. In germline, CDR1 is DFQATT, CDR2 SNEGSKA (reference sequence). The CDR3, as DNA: TGCGGTGCTACAACCGGGAGGACCCCGTGGGAGCAGTACTTC. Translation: CGATTGRTPWEQYF.

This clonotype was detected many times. The CDR3 is CSADARWTQYF. CDR3 sequence (DNA): TGCAGTGCTGACGCACGGTGGACCCAGTACTTC. The chain has TRBV20-1 and TRBJ2-5; no firm D call. Trimming stripped 5 bases from V and 7 bases from J, with 11 bases between. CDR3 length equals 11 residues. The germline CDR1 and CDR2 sequences are DFQATT and SNEGSKA (reference sequence).

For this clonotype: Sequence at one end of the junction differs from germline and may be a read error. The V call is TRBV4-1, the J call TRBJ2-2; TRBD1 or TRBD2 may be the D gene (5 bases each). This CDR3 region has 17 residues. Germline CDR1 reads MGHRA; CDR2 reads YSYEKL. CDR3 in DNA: TGCGCCAGCAGCCCCGGGTCCAGGGTTAAAGTTCCCGGGGAACTGTTATTT. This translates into CASSPGSRVKVPGELLF.

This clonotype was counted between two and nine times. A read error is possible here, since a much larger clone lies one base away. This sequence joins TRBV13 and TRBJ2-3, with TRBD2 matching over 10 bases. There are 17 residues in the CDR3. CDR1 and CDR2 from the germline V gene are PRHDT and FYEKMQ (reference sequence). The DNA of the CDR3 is TGTGCCAGGAGCTTAAGGCTAGCGGGAGCGGGATCAGATACGCAGTATTTT. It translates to CARSLRLAGAGSDTQYF.

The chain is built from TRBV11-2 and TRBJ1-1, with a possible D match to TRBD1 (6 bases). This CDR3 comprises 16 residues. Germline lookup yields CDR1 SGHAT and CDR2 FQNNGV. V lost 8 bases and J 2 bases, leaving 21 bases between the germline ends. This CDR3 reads CASLEPWRGLNTEAFF. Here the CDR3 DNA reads TGTGCCAGCCTAGAGCCATGGCGGGGGCTAAACACTGAAGCTTTCTTT.

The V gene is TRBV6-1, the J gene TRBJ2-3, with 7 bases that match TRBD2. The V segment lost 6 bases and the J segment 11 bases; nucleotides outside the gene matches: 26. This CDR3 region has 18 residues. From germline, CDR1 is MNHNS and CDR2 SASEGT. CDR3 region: CASSSLAAGLLASEQQYF. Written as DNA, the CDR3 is TGTGCCAGCAGCTCCCTAGCGGCGGGACTCTTGGCCTCGGAGCAGCAGTATTTT.

Here the CDR3 DNA reads TGTGCCAGCACAACGAGAGACTATTCGAACGATGGCTACACCTTC. Amino acid sequence: CASTTRDYSNDGYTF. The V and J genes are TRBV12-3 or TRBV12-4 and TRBJ1-2; D not resolved. This CDR3 comprises 15 residues. Deletions cut 7 bases from V and 6 bases from J, with 21 bases between.

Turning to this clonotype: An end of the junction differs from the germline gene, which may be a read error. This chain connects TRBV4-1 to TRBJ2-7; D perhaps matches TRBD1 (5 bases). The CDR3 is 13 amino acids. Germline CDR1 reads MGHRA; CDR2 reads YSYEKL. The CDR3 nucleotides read TGCGCCAACACTTTCGACAGACTCTACGAACAGTACTTC. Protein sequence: CANTFDRLYEQYF.